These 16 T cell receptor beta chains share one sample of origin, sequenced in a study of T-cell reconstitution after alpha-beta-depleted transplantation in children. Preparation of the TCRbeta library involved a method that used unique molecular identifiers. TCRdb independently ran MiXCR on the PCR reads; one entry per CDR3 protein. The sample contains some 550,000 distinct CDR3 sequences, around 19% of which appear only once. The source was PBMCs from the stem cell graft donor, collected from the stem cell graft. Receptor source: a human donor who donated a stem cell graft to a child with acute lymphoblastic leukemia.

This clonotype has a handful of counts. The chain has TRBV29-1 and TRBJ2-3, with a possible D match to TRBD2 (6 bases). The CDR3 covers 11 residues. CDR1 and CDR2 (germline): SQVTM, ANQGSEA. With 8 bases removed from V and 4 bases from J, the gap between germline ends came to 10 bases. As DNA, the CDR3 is TGCAGCCTAGCGTTTGCAGATACGCAGTATTTT. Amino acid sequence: CSLAFADTQYF.

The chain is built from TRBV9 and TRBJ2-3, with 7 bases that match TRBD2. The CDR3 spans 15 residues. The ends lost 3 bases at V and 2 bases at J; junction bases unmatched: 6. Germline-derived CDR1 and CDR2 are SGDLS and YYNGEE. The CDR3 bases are TGTGCCAGCAGCGGGGGGGGTAGCGCCACAGATACGCAGTATTTT. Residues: CASSGGGSATDTQYF.

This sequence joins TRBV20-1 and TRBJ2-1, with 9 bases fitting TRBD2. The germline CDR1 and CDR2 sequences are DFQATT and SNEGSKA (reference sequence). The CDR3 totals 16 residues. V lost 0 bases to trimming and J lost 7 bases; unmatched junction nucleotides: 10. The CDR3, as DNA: TGCAGTGCTAGAGAGGGTGGCCTAGCGGGACAAAATGAGCAGTTCTTC. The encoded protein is CSAREGGLAGQNEQFF.

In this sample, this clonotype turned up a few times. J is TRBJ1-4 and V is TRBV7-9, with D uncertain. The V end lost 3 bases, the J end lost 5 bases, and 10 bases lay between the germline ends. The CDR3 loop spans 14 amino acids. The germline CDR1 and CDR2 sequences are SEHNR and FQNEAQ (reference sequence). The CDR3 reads CASSLERPNEKLFF. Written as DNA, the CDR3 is TGTGCCAGCAGCTTGGAGCGGCCGAATGAAAAACTGTTTTTT.

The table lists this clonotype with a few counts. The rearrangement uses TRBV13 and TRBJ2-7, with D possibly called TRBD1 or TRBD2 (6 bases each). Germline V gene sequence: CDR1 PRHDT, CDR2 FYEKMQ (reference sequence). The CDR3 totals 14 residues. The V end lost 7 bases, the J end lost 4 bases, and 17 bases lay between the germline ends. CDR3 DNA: TGTGCCAGCACCTCAGGGGAGGAGATGTACGAGCAGTACTTC. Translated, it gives CASTSGEEMYEQYF. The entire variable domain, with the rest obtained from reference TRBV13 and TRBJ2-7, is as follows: AAGVIQSPRHLIKEKRETATLKCYPIPRHDTVYWYQQGPGQDPQFLISFYEKMQSDKGSIPDRFSAQQFSDYHSELNMSSLELGDSALYFCASTSGEEMYEQYFGPGTRLTVT.

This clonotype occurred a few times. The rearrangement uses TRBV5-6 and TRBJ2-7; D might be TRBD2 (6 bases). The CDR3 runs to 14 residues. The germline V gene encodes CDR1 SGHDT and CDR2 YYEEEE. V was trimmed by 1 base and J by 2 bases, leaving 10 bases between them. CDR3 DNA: TGTGCCAGCAGCTTGTGGGCGGGGACCTACGAGCAGTACTTC. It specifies CASSLWAGTYEQYF.

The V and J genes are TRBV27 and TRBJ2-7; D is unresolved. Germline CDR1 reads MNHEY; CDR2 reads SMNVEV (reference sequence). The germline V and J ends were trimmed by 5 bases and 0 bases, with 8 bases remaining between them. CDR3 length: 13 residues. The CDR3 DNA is TGTGCCAGCAGTCAGCCACCCTCCTACGAGCAGTACTTC. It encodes CASSQPPSYEQYF.

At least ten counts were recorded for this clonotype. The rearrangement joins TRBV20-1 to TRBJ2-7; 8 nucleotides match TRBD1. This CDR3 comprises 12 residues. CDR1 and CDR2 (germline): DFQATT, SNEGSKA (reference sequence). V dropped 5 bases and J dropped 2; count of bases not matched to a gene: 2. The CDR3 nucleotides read TGCAGTGCTCGACAGGGGCCCTACGAGCAGTACTTC. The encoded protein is CSARQGPYEQYF.

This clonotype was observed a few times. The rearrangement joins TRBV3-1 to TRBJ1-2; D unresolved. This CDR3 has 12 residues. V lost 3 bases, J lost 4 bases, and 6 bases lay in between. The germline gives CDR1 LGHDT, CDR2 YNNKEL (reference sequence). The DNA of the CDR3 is TGTGCCAGCAGCCATACCCCCTATGGCTACACCTTC. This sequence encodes CASSHTPYGYTF.

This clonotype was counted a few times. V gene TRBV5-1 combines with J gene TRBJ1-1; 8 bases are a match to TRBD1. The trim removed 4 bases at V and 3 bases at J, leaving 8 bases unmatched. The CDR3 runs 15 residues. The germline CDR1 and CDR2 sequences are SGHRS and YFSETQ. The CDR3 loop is CASSQRDRIDTEAFF. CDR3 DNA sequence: TGCGCCAGCAGCCAACGGGACAGGATCGACACTGAAGCTTTCTTT.

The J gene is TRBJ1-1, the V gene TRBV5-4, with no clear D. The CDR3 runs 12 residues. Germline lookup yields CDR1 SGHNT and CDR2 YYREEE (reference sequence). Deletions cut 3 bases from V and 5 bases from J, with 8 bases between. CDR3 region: CASSSGWTEAFF. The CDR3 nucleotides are TGTGCCAGCAGCTCCGGGTGGACTGAAGCTTTCTTT.

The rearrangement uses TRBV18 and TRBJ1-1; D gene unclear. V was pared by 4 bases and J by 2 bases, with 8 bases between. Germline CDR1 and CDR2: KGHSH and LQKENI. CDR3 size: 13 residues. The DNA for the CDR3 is TGTGCCAGCTCACAGCGAACCAACACTGAAGCTTTCTTT. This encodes CASSQRTNTEAFF.

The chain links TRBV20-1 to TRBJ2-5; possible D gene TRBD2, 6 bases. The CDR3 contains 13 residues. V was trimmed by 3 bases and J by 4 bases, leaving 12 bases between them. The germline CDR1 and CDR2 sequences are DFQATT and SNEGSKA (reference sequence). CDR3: CSASSGRGETQYF. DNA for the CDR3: TGCAGTGCTAGCTCGGGGCGGGGAGAGACCCAGTACTTC.

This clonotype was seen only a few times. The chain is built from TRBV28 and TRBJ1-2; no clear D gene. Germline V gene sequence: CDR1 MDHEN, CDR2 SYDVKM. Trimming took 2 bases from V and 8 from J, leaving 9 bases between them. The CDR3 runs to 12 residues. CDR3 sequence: CASSLTQDGYTF. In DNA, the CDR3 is TGTGCCAGCAGTTTAACCCAGGACGGCTACACCTTC.

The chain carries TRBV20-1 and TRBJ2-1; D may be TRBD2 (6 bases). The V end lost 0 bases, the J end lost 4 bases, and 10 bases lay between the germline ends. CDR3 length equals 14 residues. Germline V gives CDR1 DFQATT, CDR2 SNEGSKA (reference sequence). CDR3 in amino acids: CSARDRELYNEQFF. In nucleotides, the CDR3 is TGCAGTGCTAGAGATCGGGAGCTATACAATGAGCAGTTCTTC.

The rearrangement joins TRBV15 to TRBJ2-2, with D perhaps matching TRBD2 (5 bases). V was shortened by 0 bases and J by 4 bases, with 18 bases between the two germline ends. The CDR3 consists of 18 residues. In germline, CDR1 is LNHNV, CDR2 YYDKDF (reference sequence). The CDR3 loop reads CATSRDKRMWESTGELFF. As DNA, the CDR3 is TGTGCCACCAGCAGAGATAAGCGTATGTGGGAGAGCACCGGGGAGCTGTTTTTT.